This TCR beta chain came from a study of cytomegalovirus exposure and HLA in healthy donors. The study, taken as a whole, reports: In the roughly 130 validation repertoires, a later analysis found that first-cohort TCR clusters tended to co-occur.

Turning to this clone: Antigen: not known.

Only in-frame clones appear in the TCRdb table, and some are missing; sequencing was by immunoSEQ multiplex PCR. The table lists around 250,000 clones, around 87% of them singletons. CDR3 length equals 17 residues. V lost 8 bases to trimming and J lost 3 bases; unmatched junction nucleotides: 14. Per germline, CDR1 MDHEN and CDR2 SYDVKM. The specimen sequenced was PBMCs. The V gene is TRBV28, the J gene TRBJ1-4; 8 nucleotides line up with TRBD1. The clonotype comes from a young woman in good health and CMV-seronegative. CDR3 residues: CASRGNRGALANEKLFF. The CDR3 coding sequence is TGTGCCAGCCGGGGAAACAGGGGGGCGCTAGCTAATGAAAAACTGTTTTTT.